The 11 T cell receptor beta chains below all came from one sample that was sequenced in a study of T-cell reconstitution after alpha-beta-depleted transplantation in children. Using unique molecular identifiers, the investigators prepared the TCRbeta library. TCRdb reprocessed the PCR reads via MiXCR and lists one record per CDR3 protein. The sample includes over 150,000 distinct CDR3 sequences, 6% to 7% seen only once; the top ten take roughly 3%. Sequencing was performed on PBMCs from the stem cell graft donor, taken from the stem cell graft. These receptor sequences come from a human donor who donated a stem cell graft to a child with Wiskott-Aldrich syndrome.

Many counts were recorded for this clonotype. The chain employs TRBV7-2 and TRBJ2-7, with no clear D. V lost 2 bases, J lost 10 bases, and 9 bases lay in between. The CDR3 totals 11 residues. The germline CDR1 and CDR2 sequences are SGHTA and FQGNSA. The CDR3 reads CASSLSYIQYF. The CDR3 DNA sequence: TGTGCCAGCAGCTTATCGTACATCCAGTACTTC.

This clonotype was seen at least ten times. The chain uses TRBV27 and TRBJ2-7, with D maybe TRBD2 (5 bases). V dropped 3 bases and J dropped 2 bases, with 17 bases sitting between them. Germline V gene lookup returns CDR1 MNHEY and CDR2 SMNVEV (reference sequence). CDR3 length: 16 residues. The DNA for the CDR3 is TGTGCCAGCAGTTTGCGAAACGAAGGACTTACCTACGAGCAGTACTTC. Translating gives CASSLRNEGLTYEQYF.

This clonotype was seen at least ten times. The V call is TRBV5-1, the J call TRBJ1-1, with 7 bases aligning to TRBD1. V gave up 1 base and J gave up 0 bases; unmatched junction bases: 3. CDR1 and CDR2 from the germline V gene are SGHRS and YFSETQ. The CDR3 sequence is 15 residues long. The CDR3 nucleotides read TGCGCCAGCAGCTTGAGGACAGGATTGAACACTGAAGCTTTCTTT. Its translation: CASSLRTGLNTEAFF.

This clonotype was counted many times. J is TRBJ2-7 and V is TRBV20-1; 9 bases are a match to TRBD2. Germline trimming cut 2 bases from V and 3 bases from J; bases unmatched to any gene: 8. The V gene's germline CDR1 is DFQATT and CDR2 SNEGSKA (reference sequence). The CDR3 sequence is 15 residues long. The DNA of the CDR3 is TGCAGTGCTAGATATGGGGTAGCGGGGGTCTACGAGCAGTACTTC. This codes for CSARYGVAGVYEQYF.

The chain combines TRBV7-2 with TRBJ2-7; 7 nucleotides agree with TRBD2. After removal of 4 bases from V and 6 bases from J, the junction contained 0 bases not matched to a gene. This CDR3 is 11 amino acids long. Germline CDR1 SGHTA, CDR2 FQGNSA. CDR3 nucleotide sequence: TGTGCCAGCAGCTCGGGGGGCGAGCAGTACTTC. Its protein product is CASSSGGEQYF. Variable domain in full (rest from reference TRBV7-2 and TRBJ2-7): GAGVSQSPSNKVTEKGKDVELRCDPISGHTALYWYRQSLGQGLEFLIYFQGNSAPDKSGLPSDRFSAERTGGSVSTLTIQRTQQEDSAVYLCASSSGGEQYFGPGTRLTVT.

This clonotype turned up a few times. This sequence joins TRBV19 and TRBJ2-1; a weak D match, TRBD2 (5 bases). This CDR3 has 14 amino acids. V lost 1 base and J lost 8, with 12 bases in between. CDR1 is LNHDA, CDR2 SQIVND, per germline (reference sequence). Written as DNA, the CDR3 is TGTGCCAGTAGTATAGGTGTAGGACTTCATGAGCAGTTCTTC. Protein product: CASSIGVGLHEQFF.

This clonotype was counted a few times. The CDR3 protein is CASSSKLDTEAFF. The CDR3 nucleotides are TGCGCCAGCAGCTCTAAATTGGACACTGAAGCTTTCTTT. The chain links TRBV5-1 to TRBJ1-1; D not resolved. From germline, CDR1 is SGHRS and CDR2 YFSETQ. This CDR3 has 13 residues. The V and J ends lost 3 bases and 3 bases respectively, with 9 bases between them.

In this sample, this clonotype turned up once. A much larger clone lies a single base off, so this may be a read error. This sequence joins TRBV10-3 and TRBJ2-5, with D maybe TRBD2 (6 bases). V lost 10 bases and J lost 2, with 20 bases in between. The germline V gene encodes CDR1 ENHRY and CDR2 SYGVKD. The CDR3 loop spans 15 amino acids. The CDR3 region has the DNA TGTGCCACTCACAATGGGGAGGACCGACAAGAGACCCAGTACTTC. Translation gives CATHNGEDRQETQYF.

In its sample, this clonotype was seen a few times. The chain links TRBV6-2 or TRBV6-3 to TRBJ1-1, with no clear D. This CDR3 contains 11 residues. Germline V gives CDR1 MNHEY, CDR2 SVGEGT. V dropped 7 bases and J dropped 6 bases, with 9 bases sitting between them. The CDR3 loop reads CASKEVAEAFF. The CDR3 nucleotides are TGTGCCAGCAAGGAGGTTGCTGAAGCTTTCTTT.

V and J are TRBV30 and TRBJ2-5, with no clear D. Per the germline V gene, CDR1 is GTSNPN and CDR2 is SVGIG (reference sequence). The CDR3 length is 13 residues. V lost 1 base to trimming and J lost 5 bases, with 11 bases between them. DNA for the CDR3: TGTGCCTGGAGTGCTCATATTCGGGAGACCCAGTACTTC. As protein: CAWSAHIRETQYF.

This CDR3 is CSAPNGVGSQPQHF. CDR3 sequence (DNA): TGCAGTGCTCCAAACGGGGTGGGCAGTCAGCCCCAGCATTTT. The chain couples TRBV20-1 to TRBJ1-5, with D hard to call. The CDR3 loop spans 14 amino acids. Germline CDR1 and CDR2: DFQATT and SNEGSKA (reference sequence). The germline V and J ends were trimmed by 5 bases and 6 bases, with 17 bases remaining between them.